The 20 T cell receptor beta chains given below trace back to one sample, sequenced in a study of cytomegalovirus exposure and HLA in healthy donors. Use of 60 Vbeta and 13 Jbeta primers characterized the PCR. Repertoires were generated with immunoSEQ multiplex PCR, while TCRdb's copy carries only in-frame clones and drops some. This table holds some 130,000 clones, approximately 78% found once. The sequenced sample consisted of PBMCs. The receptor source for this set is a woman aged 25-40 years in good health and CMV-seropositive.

CDR3 DNA: TGTGCCACCAGCAGATCGGGGACAGGGGGTTTGAGCTCTGGAAACACCATATATTTT. Its protein is CATSRSGTGGLSSGNTIYF. This chain joins TRBV15 and TRBJ1-3; 11 positions agree with TRBD1. The length of the CDR3 is 19 residues. J was trimmed by 0 bases and V by 2 bases; bases with no gene match: 9. Germline-derived CDR1 and CDR2 are LNHNV and YYDKDF (reference sequence).

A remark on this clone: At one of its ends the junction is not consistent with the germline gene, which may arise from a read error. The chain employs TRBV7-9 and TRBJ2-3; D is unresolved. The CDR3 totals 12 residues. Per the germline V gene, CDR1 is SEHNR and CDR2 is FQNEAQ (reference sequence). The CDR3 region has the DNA TGTTCCAGCAGCCCACCGGCAGATACGCAGTATTTT. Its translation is CSSSPPADTQYF.

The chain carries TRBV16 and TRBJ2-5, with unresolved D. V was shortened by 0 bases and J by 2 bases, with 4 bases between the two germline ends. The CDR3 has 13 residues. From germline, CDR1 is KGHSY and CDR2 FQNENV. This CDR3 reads CASSQSRQETQYF. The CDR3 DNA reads TGTGCCAGCAGCCAATCCAGACAAGAGACCCAGTACTTC.

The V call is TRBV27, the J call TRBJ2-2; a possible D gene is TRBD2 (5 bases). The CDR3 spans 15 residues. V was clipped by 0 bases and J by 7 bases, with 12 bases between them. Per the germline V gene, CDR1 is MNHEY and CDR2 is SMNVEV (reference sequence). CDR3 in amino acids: CASSLSRPGIGELFF. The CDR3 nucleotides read TGTGCCAGCAGTTTATCGCGCCCGGGGATCGGGGAGCTGTTTTTT.

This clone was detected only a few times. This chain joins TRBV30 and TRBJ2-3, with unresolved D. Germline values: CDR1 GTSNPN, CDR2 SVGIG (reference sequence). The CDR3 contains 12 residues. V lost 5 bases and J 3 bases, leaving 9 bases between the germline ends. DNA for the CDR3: TGTGCCTGGGGCTCAGGTACAGATACGCAGTATTTT. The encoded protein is CAWGSGTDTQYF.

CDR3 sequence (DNA): TGCGCCAGCAGTCATTTGCAGGGTAGGACCTACGAGCAGTACTTC. Translating gives CASSHLQGRTYEQYF. This sequence joins TRBV23-1 and TRBJ2-7, with D possibly being TRBD1 (5 bases). TRBV23-1 is filed as an ORF, its function uncertain. CDR3 length: 15 amino acids. Deletions cut 3 bases from V and 2 bases from J, with 14 bases between.

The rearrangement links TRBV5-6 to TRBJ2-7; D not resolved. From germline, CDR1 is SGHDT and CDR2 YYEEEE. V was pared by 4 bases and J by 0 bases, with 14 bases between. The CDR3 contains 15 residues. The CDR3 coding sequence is TGTGCCAGCAGCAAGCGCGCCTCGAGCTCCTACGAGCAGTACTTC. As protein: CASSKRASSSYEQYF.

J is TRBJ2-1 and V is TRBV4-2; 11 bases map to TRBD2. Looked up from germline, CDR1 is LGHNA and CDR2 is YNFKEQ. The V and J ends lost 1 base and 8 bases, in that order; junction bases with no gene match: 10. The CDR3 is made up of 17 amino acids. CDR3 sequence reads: CASSQVGVAGGPDEQFF. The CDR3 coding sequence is TGTGCCAGCAGCCAAGTGGGGGTAGCGGGGGGGCCGGATGAGCAGTTCTTC.

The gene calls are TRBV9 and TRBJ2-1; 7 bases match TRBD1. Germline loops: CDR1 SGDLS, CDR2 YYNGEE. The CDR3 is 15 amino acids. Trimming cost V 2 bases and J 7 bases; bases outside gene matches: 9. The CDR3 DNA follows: TGTGCCAGCAGCGTCCTTGGGACAGTAAAAAATGAGCAGTTCTTC. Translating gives CASSVLGTVKNEQFF.

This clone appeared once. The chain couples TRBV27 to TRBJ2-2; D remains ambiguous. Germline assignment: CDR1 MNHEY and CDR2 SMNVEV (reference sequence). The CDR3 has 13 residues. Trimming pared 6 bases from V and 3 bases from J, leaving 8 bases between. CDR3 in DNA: TGTGCCAGCAGAAAACTTGACACCGGGGAGCTGTTTTTT. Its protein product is CASRKLDTGELFF.

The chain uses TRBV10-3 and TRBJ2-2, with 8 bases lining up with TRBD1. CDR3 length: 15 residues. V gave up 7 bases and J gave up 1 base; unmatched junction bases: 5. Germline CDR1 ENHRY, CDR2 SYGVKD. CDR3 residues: CAITTGAMNTGELFF. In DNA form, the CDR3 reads TGTGCCATCACGACAGGGGCCATGAACACCGGGGAGCTGTTTTTT.

The CDR3 loop reads CASNLRVGSNQPQHF. The CDR3 DNA follows: TGTGCCAGCAATCTCAGGGTGGGAAGCAATCAGCCCCAGCATTTT. The V and J genes are TRBV6-1 and TRBJ1-5, with TRBD1 as a possible D gene (5 bases). V was trimmed by 7 bases and J by 1 base, leaving 14 bases between them. The CDR3 sequence is 15 residues long. Germline loops: CDR1 MNHNS, CDR2 SASEGT.

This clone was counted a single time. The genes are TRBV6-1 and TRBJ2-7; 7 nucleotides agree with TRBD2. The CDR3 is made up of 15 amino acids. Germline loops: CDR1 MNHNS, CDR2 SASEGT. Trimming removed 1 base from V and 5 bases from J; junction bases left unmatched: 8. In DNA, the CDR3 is TGTGCCAGCAGTGAAGGGGGGGGAGGGTACGACGAGCAGTACTTC. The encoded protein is CASSEGGGGYDEQYF.

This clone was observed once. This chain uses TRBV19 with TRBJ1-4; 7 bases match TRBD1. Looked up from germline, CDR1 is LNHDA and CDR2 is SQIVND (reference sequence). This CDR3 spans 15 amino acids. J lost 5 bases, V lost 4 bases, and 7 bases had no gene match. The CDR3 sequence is CASSTGQLSNEKLFF. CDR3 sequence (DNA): TGTGCCAGTAGTACGGGACAGCTTTCGAATGAAAAACTGTTTTTT. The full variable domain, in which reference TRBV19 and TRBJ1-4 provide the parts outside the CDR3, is DGGITQSPKYLFRKEGQNVTLSCEQNLNHDAMYWYRQDPGQGLRLIYYSQIVNDFQKGDIAEGYSVSREKKESFPLTVTSAQKNPTAFYLCASSTGQLSNEKLFFGSGTQLSVL.

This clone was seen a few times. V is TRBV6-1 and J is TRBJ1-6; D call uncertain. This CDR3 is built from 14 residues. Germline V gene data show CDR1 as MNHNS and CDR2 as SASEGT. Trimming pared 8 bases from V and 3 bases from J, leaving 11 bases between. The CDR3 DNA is TGTGCCAGCGGAGTATCCAACTATAATTCACCCCTCCACTTT. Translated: CASGVSNYNSPLHF.

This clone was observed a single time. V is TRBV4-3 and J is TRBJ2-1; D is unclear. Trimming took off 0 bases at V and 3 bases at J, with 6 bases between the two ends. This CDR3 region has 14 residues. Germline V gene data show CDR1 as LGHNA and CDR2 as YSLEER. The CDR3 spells CASSQDRSYNEQFF. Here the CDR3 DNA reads TGCGCCAGCAGCCAAGATCGCAGCTACAATGAGCAGTTCTTC.

CDR3 bases: TGTGCCAGCAGTTCTAGCACAGATACGCAGTATTTT. It specifies CASSSSTDTQYF. V and J are TRBV6-6 and TRBJ2-3; no firm D call. Trimming removed 4 bases from V and 0 bases from J, with 2 bases in between. The CDR3 sequence is 12 residues long. Germline V gives CDR1 MNHNY, CDR2 SVGAGI (reference sequence).

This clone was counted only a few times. Written as DNA, the CDR3 is TGTGCCAGCAGCTTGGAACTTGACAATGAGCAGTTCTTC. It codes for CASSLELDNEQFF. The rearrangement uses TRBV5-4 and TRBJ2-1; no clear D. This CDR3 region has 13 residues. Trimming stripped 0 bases from V and 5 bases from J, with 6 bases between. The germline V gene has CDR1 SGHNT and CDR2 YYREEE (reference sequence).

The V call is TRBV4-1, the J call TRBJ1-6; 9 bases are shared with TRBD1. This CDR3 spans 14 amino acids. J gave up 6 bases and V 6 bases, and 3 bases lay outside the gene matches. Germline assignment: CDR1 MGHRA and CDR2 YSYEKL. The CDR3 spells CASRRDRANSPLHF. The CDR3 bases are TGCGCCAGCAGACGGGACAGGGCTAATTCACCCCTCCACTTT.

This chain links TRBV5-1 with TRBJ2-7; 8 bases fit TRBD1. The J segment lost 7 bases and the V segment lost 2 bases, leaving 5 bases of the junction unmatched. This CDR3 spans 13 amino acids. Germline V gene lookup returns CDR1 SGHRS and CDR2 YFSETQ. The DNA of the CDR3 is TGCGCCAGCAGCTTTCAGGGGGCAAGGGAGCAGTACTTC. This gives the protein CASSFQGAREQYF. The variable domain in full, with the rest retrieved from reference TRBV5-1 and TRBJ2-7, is KAGVTQTPRYLIKTRGQQVTLSCSPISGHRSVSWYQQTPGQGLQFLFEYFSETQRNKGNFPGRFSGRQFSNSRSEMNVSTLELGDSALYLCASSFQGAREQYFGPGTRLTVT.